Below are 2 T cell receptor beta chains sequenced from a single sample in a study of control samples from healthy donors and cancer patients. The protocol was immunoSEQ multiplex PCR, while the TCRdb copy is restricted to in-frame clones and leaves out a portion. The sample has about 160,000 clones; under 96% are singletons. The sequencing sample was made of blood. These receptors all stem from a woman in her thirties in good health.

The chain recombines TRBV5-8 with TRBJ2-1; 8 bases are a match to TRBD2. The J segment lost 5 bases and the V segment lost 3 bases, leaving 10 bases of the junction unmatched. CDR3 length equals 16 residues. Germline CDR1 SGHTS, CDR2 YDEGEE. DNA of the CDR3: TGTGCCAGCAGCTGGGGTTTGATAGCGGGGAACAATGAGCAGTTCTTC. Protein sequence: CASSWGLIAGNNEQFF.

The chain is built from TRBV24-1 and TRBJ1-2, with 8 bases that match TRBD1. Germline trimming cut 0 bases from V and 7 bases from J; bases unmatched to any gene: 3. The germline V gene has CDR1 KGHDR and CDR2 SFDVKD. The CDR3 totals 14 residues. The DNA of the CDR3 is TGTGCCACCAGTGATTTGGGACAGGGCCGTGGCTACACCTTC. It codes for CATSDLGQGRGYTF.